This T cell receptor beta chain derives from a study of response to subunit inactivated influenza vaccine. TCRdb reprocessed the RT-PCR reads with MiXCR, giving one entry per CDR3 protein. The data contain 150,000 or so distinct CDR3 sequences, about 11% of them singletons. Ten or more counts support this clonotype. V was clipped by 2 bases and J by 0 bases; unmatched bases: 3. This CDR3 has 15 amino acids. From germline, CDR1 is SQVTM and CDR2 ANQGSEA. This sequence joins TRBV29-1 and TRBJ2-3; TRBD1 matches at 9 bases. The sample here was CD8+ T cells sorted from PBMCs, taken about 24 months after vaccination. The sequence derives from a man between 50 and 75 years old who received an inactivated influenza vaccine. The CDR3 nucleotides are TGCAGCGTTGAAAGGACAGGGGATAGCACAGATACGCAGTATTTT. It codes for CSVERTGDSTDTQYF.